This T cell receptor (beta chain) was identified during a study of OX40 agonist ivuxolimab in advanced cancers. Overall study: Given to patients was ivuxolimab, an agonistic anti-OX40 (CD134) antibody. Study conclusions and caveats: In general, CD8+ T cells held more expanded clones than CD4+ did, on average.

The assay was immunoSEQ multiplex PCR, and TCRdb's table has in-frame clones only and misses some. The sample lists 100,000 to 110,000 clones; 75% to 95% were seen once. A remark on this clone: The target antigen is unknown.

With 2 bases removed from V and 8 bases from J, the gap between germline ends came to 24 bases. This CDR3 comprises 17 residues. The germline gives CDR1 KGHSH, CDR2 LQKENI. The source of this sequence is an adult with an advanced solid tumor such as melanoma, head and neck, liver or kidney cancer. The V and J genes are TRBV18 and TRBJ1-2; D gene uncertain. Sample: CD4+ or CD8+ T cells sorted from blood, taken in a trial of the OX40 agonist ivuxolimab. This CDR3 is CASSPIKEGMPGRGYTF. The DNA for the CDR3 is TGTGCCAGCTCACCAATCAAAGAGGGAATGCCAGGAAGAGGCTACACCTTC.